The 32 T cell receptor beta chains below come from one sample, sequenced in a study of blood T cell repertoires in COVID-19. The method was immunoSEQ multiplex PCR; TCRdb's version includes in-frame clones alone and lacks a portion of them. This sample has about 160,000 clones, with 85% found just once. The sample was peripheral blood. These TCRs come from a man aged 35-49 years with acute or convalescent COVID-19.

This chain joins TRBV7-9 and TRBJ1-1; TRBD1 agrees at 9 bases. This CDR3 contains 14 residues. With 4 bases clipped from V and 3 bases from J, the junction kept 3 bases outside the gene matches. The germline gives CDR1 SEHNR, CDR2 FQNEAQ (reference sequence). CDR3 region: CASSWDRVYTEAFF. CDR3 sequence (DNA): TGTGCCAGCAGCTGGGACAGGGTGTACACTGAAGCTTTCTTT.

The J gene is TRBJ1-5, the V gene TRBV2, with 8 positions matching TRBD1. V was pared by 7 bases and J by 4 bases, with 9 bases of the junction left unmatched. The CDR3 spans 15 residues. CDR1 is SNHLY, CDR2 FYNNEI, per germline. The CDR3 spells CASNPTGERNQPQHF. CDR3 bases: TGTGCCAGCAACCCGACAGGGGAAAGAAATCAGCCCCAGCATTTT.

V gene TRBV6-5 combines with J gene TRBJ2-7, with TRBD2 identical over 11 bases. The CDR3 covers 15 residues. V gave up 6 bases and J gave up 0 bases; unmatched junction bases: 4. Germline loops: CDR1 MNHEY, CDR2 SVGAGI. As DNA, the CDR3 is TGTGCCAGCAGCCTAGCGGGGGGCTTCTCCTACGAGCAGTACTTC. Translation: CASSLAGGFSYEQYF.

The chain uses TRBV5-4 and TRBJ1-2; 8 nucleotides agree with TRBD1. V gave up 3 bases and J gave up 8 bases; unmatched junction bases: 9. The length of the CDR3 is 14 residues. CDR1 is SGHNT and CDR2 is YYREEE in the germline V gene (reference sequence). CDR3 loop: CASSSIDRGNGYTF. For the CDR3, the DNA is TGTGCCAGCAGCTCGATAGACAGGGGAAACGGCTACACCTTC.

The rearrangement uses TRBV14 and TRBJ2-4; TRBD1 might be the D (7 bases). Germline V gene sequence: CDR1 SGHDN, CDR2 FVKESK. The CDR3 runs to 18 residues. V was pared by 4 bases and J by 0 bases, with 19 bases between. CDR3 DNA: TGTGCCAGCAGCCCCGGGGCCGCAGGGGGGATAGCCAAAAACATTCAGTACTTC. This gives the protein CASSPGAAGGIAKNIQYF. Full variable domain (outside the CDR3, taken from reference TRBV14 and TRBJ2-4): EAGVTQFPSHSVIEKGQTVTLRCDPISGHDNLYWYRRVMGKEIKFLLHFVKESKQDESGMPNNRFLAERTGGTYSTLKVQPAELEDSGVYFCASSPGAAGGIAKNIQYFGAGTRLSVL.

This clone came up once. The J gene is TRBJ1-4, the V gene TRBV2, with TRBD1 identical over 9 bases. This CDR3 has 14 residues. After removal of 4 bases from V and 4 bases from J, the junction contained 1 base not matched to a gene. The germline gives CDR1 SNHLY, CDR2 FYNNEI. CDR3 sequence (DNA): TGTGCCAGCAGTGGGGACAGGGTTAATGAAAAACTGTTTTTT. Its translation is CASSGDRVNEKLFF.

This chain links TRBV2 with TRBJ2-4; D is ambiguous. Germline V lookup: CDR1 SNHLY, CDR2 FYNNEI. The CDR3 spans 11 residues. V was shortened by 2 bases and J by 8 bases, with 4 bases between the two germline ends. CDR3 sequence: CASSERDIQYF. CDR3 DNA: TGTGCCAGCAGTGAACGGGACATTCAGTACTTC.

The V and J genes are TRBV12-3 or TRBV12-4 and TRBJ1-5; D remains ambiguous. Trimming shortened V by 5 bases and J by 9 bases, and 11 bases separated the two germline ends. The length of the CDR3 is 12 residues. CDR3 amino acids: CASSTPTGPQHF. CDR3 coding DNA: TGTGCCAGCAGTACCCCGACGGGGCCCCAGCATTTT.

The chain recombines TRBV15 with TRBJ1-3, with TRBD1 matching over 9 bases. CDR3 length: 15 amino acids. V lost 5 bases, J lost 2 bases, and 4 bases stayed unmatched. Looked up from germline, CDR1 is LNHNV and CDR2 is YYDKDF (reference sequence). The CDR3 DNA reads as TGTGCCACCAGCGGGACAGGGAGGGCTGGAAACACCATATATTTT. Amino acids: CATSGTGRAGNTIYF.

This clone was recorded a few times. The same CDR3 is also encoded by other DNA sequences in this sample. The chain employs TRBV18 and TRBJ2-7; possibly TRBD1 for D (5 bases). Deletions cut 5 bases from V and 4 bases from J, with 9 bases between. This CDR3 contains 12 residues. CDR1 is KGHSH, CDR2 LQKENI, per germline. The CDR3: CASSSDSYEQYF. The CDR3 DNA reads TGTGCCAGCTCATCCGACAGTTACGAGCAGTACTTC.

The chain links TRBV5-1 to TRBJ2-2; TRBD2 matches at 12 bases. This CDR3 has 15 amino acids. In germline, CDR1 is SGHRS, CDR2 YFSETQ. J was trimmed by 3 bases and V by 4 bases; bases with no gene match: 1. The CDR3 is CASSRTSGDTGELFF. As DNA, the CDR3 is TGCGCCAGCAGCCGGACTAGCGGGGACACCGGGGAGCTGTTTTTT.

The chain has TRBV24-1 and TRBJ2-1; 10 bases agree with TRBD2. Germline CDR1 and CDR2: KGHDR and SFDVKD. This CDR3 region has 16 residues. V was pared by 6 bases and J by 0 bases, with 4 bases of the junction left unmatched. CDR3 sequence (DNA): TGTGCCACCAGTTTAGCGGGGGGCCCCTCCTACAATGAGCAGTTCTTC. Encoded protein: CATSLAGGPSYNEQFF.

The chain's CDR3 is CASSHRRDRGAYEQYF. In nucleotides, the CDR3 is TGCGCCAGCAGCCACCGGAGGGACAGGGGTGCGTACGAGCAGTACTTC. The V call is TRBV4-3, the J call TRBJ2-7; 10 positions match TRBD1. Germline lookup yields CDR1 LGHNA and CDR2 YSLEER. The CDR3 loop spans 16 amino acids. V lost 3 bases to trimming and J lost 4 bases; unmatched junction nucleotides: 9.

The CDR3 protein is CASSERPDSPLHF. CDR3 DNA sequence: TGTGCCAGCAGTGAACGCCCGGATTCACCCCTCCACTTT. V and J are TRBV6-4 and TRBJ1-6; no definite D call. CDR3 length equals 13 residues. The germline V gene encodes CDR1 MRHNA and CDR2 SNTAGT. V was pared by 3 bases and J by 8 bases, with 8 bases between.

This chain links TRBV14 with TRBJ2-4; D might be TRBD1 (6 bases). CDR1 and CDR2 from the germline V gene are SGHDN and FVKESK. The CDR3 extends over 16 amino acids. V was clipped by 1 base and J by 1 base, with 11 bases between them. The chain's CDR3 is CASSQARGRAKNIQYF. Written as DNA, the CDR3 is TGTGCCAGCAGCCAAGCCAGGGGACGGGCCAAAAACATTCAGTACTTC. Complete variable domain (other parts from reference TRBV14 and TRBJ2-4): EAGVTQFPSHSVIEKGQTVTLRCDPISGHDNLYWYRRVMGKEIKFLLHFVKESKQDESGMPNNRFLAERTGGTYSTLKVQPAELEDSGVYFCASSQARGRAKNIQYFGAGTRLSVL.

This chain connects TRBV6-2 or TRBV6-3 to TRBJ1-2; no firm D call. V was shortened by 2 bases and J by 4 bases, with 17 bases between the two germline ends. The CDR3 spans 16 residues. Germline assignment: CDR1 MNHEY and CDR2 SVGEGT. As DNA, the CDR3 is TGTGCCAGCAGTTACGAAATTGGCGGGAAAGGCTATGGCTACACCTTC. It encodes CASSYEIGGKGYGYTF.

The chain couples TRBV7-2 to TRBJ2-7; the match to TRBD1 covers 7 bases. CDR3 size: 14 residues. V lost 8 bases, J lost 0 bases, and 7 bases stayed unmatched. CDR1 is SGHTA, CDR2 FQGNSA, per germline. The CDR3 here is CASQTDRSSYEQYF. The DNA of the CDR3 is TGTGCCAGCCAAACGGACAGGTCCTCCTACGAGCAGTACTTC.

Turning to this clone: Other nucleotide sequences in the sample specify the same CDR3. The chain combines TRBV19 with TRBJ1-5; 10 bases are a match to TRBD1. Germline lookup yields CDR1 LNHDA and CDR2 SQIVND (reference sequence). V was pared by 9 bases and J by 7 bases, with 6 bases of the junction left unmatched. The CDR3 is made up of 13 amino acids. The CDR3 region has the DNA TGTGCCAGCCGGGACAGGGGTTACCAGCCCCAGCATTTT. Translated, it gives CASRDRGYQPQHF.

V usage is TRBV30 and J usage is TRBJ1-6, with D possibly matching TRBD1 (6 bases). CDR1 is GTSNPN, CDR2 SVGIG, per germline (reference sequence). V lost 0 bases, J lost 7 bases, and 13 bases lay in between. The CDR3 covers 15 residues. CDR3 protein: CAWSVRPDRNSPLHF. The CDR3 DNA reads as TGTGCCTGGAGTGTACGTCCGGACAGAAATTCACCCCTCCACTTT. The full variable domain, rest sourced from reference TRBV30 and TRBJ1-6, is SQTIHQWPATLVQPVGSPLSLECTVEGTSNPNLYWYRQAAGRGLQLLFYSVGIGQISSEVPQNLSASRPQDRQFILSSKKLLLSDSGFYLCAWSVRPDRNSPLHFGNGTRLTVT.

The V and J genes are TRBV9 and TRBJ2-1, with TRBD2 identical over 7 bases. The CDR3 is 17 amino acids. V lost 3 bases, J lost 3 bases, and 12 bases stayed unmatched. The germline gives CDR1 SGDLS, CDR2 YYNGEE. The CDR3 DNA reads TGTGCCAGCAGCGCAACCTCCGGGGGGATCAACTACAATGAGCAGTTCTTC. This gives the protein CASSATSGGINYNEQFF.

This rearrangement joins TRBV28 to TRBJ1-3; no definite D call. The V end lost 2 bases, the J end lost 4 bases, and 15 bases lay between the germline ends. Germline values: CDR1 MDHEN, CDR2 SYDVKM. The CDR3 covers 16 residues. The CDR3 DNA reads TGTGCCAGCAGTTTAGGAGGGAATCGACGCGGAAACACCATATATTTT. It codes for CASSLGGNRRGNTIYF.

The rearrangement uses TRBV11-3 and TRBJ2-1; weak D call: TRBD2 (7 bases). The CDR3 contains 17 residues. Germline lookup yields CDR1 SGHNT and CDR2 YENEEA. V was clipped by 1 base and J by 0 bases, with 13 bases between them. As DNA, the CDR3 is TGTGCCAGCAGCTTAGGGGGCGGGGGCGCCTCCTACAATGAGCAGTTCTTC. This sequence encodes CASSLGGGGASYNEQFF.

The V and J genes are TRBV4-2 and TRBJ1-2, with 12 bases fitting TRBD1. J gave up 0 bases and V 4 bases, and 6 bases lay outside the gene matches. Germline V gives CDR1 LGHNA, CDR2 YNFKEQ. The CDR3 covers 17 residues. The CDR3: CASSPRDRGPTNYGYTF. The CDR3 DNA reads TGTGCCAGCAGCCCCCGGGACAGGGGGCCTACTAACTATGGCTACACCTTC.

CDR3 in DNA: TGTGCCAGCAGCTTGGCCGGTCTAGCGGGGACATCCTACGAGCAGTACTTC. Translated, it gives CASSLAGLAGTSYEQYF. V and J are TRBV5-5 and TRBJ2-7; 9 bases are shared with TRBD2. Per germline, CDR1 SGHKS and CDR2 YYEKEE (reference sequence). This CDR3 spans 17 amino acids. Trimming at V came to 0 bases and at J to 1 base, leaving 8 bases not matched to a gene.

This rearrangement joins TRBV5-6 to TRBJ2-1, with TRBD1 as a possible D gene (5 bases). Germline lookup yields CDR1 SGHDT and CDR2 YYEEEE. There are 16 residues in the CDR3. V shed 0 bases and J shed 2 bases, with 12 bases lying between them. The CDR3, as DNA: TGTGCCAGCAGCTTGGGAAGGGGTCAAACCTACAATGAGCAGTTCTTC. The encoded protein is CASSLGRGQTYNEQFF.

The chain links TRBV5-4 to TRBJ1-1; possible D gene TRBD1, 5 bases. The CDR3 covers 14 residues. Trimming left V 3 bases short and J 5 bases short, with 14 bases between. Germline V gene lookup returns CDR1 SGHNT and CDR2 YYREEE (reference sequence). The CDR3 bases are TGTGCCAGCAGCTCAAATCGGGGGGTTACTGAAGCTTTCTTT. It codes for CASSSNRGVTEAFF.

This chain connects TRBV5-6 to TRBJ1-2, with 8 positions matching TRBD1. V shed 4 bases and J 4 bases; nucleotides not matched to a gene: 3. From germline, CDR1 is SGHDT and CDR2 YYEEEE. The CDR3 has 13 amino acids. The chain's CDR3 is CASSQDRAYGYTF. CDR3 in DNA: TGTGCCAGCAGCCAGGACAGGGCCTATGGCTACACCTTC.

The J gene is TRBJ2-1, the V gene TRBV5-1, with TRBD1 as a possible D gene (5 bases). The V end was cut by 3 bases, the J end by 8 bases, with 12 bases between. The CDR3 is made up of 13 amino acids. Germline V gene sequence: CDR1 SGHRS, CDR2 YFSETQ. Written as DNA, the CDR3 is TGCGCCAGCAGCTCAGCAGGGTGGGATGAGCAGTTCTTC. Its protein is CASSSAGWDEQFF.

The chain uses TRBV3-1 (or the pseudogene TRBV3-2) and TRBJ1-5; D might be TRBD1 (6 bases). V was trimmed by 2 bases and J by 5 bases, leaving 16 bases between them. The germline gives CDR1 LGHDT, CDR2 YNNKEL (reference sequence). The CDR3 is 16 residues long. The CDR3 loop is CASSQTGTTPDQPQHF. The CDR3, as DNA: TGTGCCAGCAGCCAAACAGGGACTACACCGGATCAGCCCCAGCATTTT.

V usage is TRBV5-5 and J usage is TRBJ1-1; 8 bases map to TRBD1. The CDR3 consists of 11 residues. V shed 6 bases and J 6 bases; nucleotides not matched to a gene: 1. The germline V gene has CDR1 SGHKS and CDR2 YYEKEE (reference sequence). The CDR3 loop is CASKGQAEAFF. The CDR3 DNA reads as TGTGCCAGCAAGGGACAGGCTGAAGCTTTCTTT.

The CDR3 DNA reads as TGTGCCAGCAGAATAGATCACTCTGGAAACACCATATATTTT. Encoded protein: CASRIDHSGNTIYF. The chain is built from TRBV28 and TRBJ1-3; D gene unclear. The CDR3 runs to 14 residues. Trimming removed 6 bases from V and 0 bases from J, with 9 bases in between. CDR1 and CDR2 from the germline V gene are MDHEN and SYDVKM.

This clone was counted a single time. The chain combines TRBV6-2 or TRBV6-3 with TRBJ1-2; 10 bases map to TRBD1. Germline CDR1 MNHEY, CDR2 SVGEGT. The CDR3 is made up of 15 amino acids. V lost 2 bases to trimming and J lost 7 bases; unmatched junction nucleotides: 7. The CDR3 DNA is TGTGCCAGCAGTTACGGGACAGGGGCGCAGGGTGGCTACACCTTC. Translated, it gives CASSYGTGAQGGYTF.